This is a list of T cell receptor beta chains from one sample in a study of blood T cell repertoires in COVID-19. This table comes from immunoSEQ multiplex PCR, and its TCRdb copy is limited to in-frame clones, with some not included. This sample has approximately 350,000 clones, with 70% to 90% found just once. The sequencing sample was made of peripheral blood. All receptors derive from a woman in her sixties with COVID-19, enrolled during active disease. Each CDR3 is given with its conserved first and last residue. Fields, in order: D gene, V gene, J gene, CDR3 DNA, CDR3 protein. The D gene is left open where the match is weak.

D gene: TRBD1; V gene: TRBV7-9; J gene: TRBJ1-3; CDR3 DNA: TGTGCCAGCAGCCCGACAGGGAGTGGAAACACCATATATTTT; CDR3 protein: CASSPTGSGNTIYF
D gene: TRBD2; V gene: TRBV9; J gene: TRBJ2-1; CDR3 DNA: TGTGCCAGCAGCCCACCTAGCGGGGGGGCCAATGAGCAGTTCTTC; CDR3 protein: CASSPPSGGANEQFF
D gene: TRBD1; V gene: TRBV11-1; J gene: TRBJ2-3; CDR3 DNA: TGTGCCAGCGCCGAGGGGCAAAGGGGGCGGGATACGCAGTATTTT; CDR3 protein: CASAEGQRGRDTQYF
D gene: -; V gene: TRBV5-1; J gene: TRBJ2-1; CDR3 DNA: TGCGCCAGCAGCTTGGGTGGTTCCGGGACATACTCCTACAATGAGCAGTTCTTC; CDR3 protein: CASSLGGSGTYSYNEQFF
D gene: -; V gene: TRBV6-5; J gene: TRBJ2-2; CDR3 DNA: TGTGCCAGCAAGGGACTTTCCCCGAACACCGGGGAGCTGTTTTTT; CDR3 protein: CASKGLSPNTGELFF
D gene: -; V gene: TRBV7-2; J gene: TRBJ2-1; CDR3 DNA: TGTGCCAGCAGCTTAGGAGGAGGCGCCATCCTCAATGAGCAGTTCTTC; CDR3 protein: CASSLGGGAILNEQFF
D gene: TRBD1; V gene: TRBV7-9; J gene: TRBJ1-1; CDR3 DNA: TGTGCCAGCAGCTTACCTCTAACAGGGGTGAACACTGAAGCTTTCTTT; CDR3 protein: CASSLPLTGVNTEAFF
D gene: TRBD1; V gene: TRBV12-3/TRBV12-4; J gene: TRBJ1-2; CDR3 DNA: TGTGCCAGCAGTCCCACAGGGGAGGTTGGCTACACCTTC; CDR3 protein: CASSPTGEVGYTF
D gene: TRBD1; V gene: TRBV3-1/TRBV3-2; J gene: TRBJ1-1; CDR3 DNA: TGTGCCAGCAGCAGCAGGGGAGGGACAGGGGGCCCTGAAGCTTTCTTT; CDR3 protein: CASSSRGGTGGPEAFF
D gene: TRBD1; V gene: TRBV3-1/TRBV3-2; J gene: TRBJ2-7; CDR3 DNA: TGTGCCAGCAGCAGTCCAGGACAGGCTTACGAGCAGTACTTC; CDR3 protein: CASSSPGQAYEQYF
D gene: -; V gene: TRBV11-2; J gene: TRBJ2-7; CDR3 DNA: TGTGCCAGCAGCTTAGCAGGGCCGGTCGAGCAGTACTTC; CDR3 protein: CASSLAGPVEQYF
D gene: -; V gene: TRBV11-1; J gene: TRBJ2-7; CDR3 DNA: TGTGCCAGCAGCTTTGACGCGGGTTACGAGCAGTACTTC; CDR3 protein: CASSFDAGYEQYF
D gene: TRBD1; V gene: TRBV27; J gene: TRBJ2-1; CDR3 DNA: TGTGCCAGCAGTTTAGGGGACAGCACCTACAATGAGCAGTTCTTC; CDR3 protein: CASSLGDSTYNEQFF
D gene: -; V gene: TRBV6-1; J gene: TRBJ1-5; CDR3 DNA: TGTGCCAGCAGTGATAGATCGGGCAATCAGCCCCAGCATTTT; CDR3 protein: CASSDRSGNQPQHF
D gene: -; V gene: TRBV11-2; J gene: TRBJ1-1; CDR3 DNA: TGTGCCAGCAGCTCTGGTCAGGGGATGAACACTGAAGCTTTCTTT; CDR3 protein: CASSSGQGMNTEAFF
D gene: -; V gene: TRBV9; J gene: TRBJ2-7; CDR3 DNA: TGTGCCAGCAGCGGCGGGACAGCCTACGAGCAGTACTTC; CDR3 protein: CASSGGTAYEQYF
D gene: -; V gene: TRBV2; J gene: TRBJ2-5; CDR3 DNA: TGTGCCAGCAGTGGTGAGGAGACCCAGTACTTC; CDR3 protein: CASSGEETQYF
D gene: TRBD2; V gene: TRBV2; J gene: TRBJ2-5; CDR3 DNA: TGTGCCAGCACCTCAGCGGGGGGGGAAGAGACCCAGTACTTC; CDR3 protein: CASTSAGGEETQYF
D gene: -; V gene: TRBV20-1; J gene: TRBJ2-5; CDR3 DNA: TGCAGTGCTTTCCGGGAGACCCAGTACTTC; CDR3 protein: CSAFRETQYF
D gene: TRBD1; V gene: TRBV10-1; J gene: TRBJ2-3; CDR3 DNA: TGCGCCAGCAGCCCGACAGGGATCATTGCAGATACGCAGTATTTT; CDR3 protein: CASSPTGIIADTQYF
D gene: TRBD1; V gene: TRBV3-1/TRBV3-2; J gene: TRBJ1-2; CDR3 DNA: TGTGCCAGCAGGCCTAGCGCACAGGGGTGGGGCTACACCTTC; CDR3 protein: CASRPSAQGWGYTF
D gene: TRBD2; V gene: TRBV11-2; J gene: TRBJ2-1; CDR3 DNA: TGTGCCAGCAGCCTACTAGCGGGGGGGTGGAATGAGCAGTTCTTC; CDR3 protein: CASSLLAGGWNEQFF
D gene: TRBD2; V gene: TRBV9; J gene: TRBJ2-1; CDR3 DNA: TGTGCCAGCAGCTTAACTACTAGCGGGGGGGTAGGTGAGCAGTTCTTC; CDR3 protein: CASSLTTSGGVGEQFF